This TCR beta chain was obtained from a study of blood T cell repertoires in COVID-19 (dated by TCRdb to the early 2020s). Turning to the overall study: Collaborator samples came from the United States, Italy and Spain and covered acute and convalescent phases of COVID-19. The material from the prospective study consisted of cDNA or gDNA derived from T cells, B-cell-depleted T cells, or PBMCs. The dataset comprised deeply sampled blood TCRbeta repertoires from subjects exposed to, actively infected with, or recovered from COVID-19. A freely available public database, intended as a resource for researchers studying the immune response to SARS-CoV-2, is where the repertoires were released. The samples were drawn from the first 160 participants of the ongoing ImmuneRACE study and from 950 to 1,500 subjects provided by 6 global collaborators. Nearly every sample came with metadata listing a de-identified subject ID, COVID-19 status, age in years and sex. Where available, HLA class I and class II types were obtained from metadata supplied by the sample provider rather than from assay-based typing.

This clone appeared a single time. The antigen this receptor binds is unknown. Per-nucleotide qualities are absent, and no much larger clonotype sits a single base away. The junction carries 18 bases between V and J, which are trimmed by 3 bases and 3 bases respectively. The germline V gene (reference sequence) gives CDR1 as SGHNT and CDR2 as YYREEE. The CDR3 covers 16 residues, taking in both the cysteine and the phenylalanine. The entry retains the CDR3 DNA only, 48 bases that are in frame from base 1. The paper's findings and limits, for the study overall: The quantity of clinical and demographic metadata differed by source and by participant and was supplied without curation.

Whole blood was collected in K2EDTA tubes by collaborating institutions according to the institutions' own protocols. For TCRbeta analysis, collaborators shipped samples in one of three forms: frozen whole blood, isolated PBMCs, or DNA extracted from either of those sample types. The immunoSEQ Assay, a bias-controlled multiplex PCR, was used to amplify TCRbeta CDR3 regions from genomic DNA. Regarding the original processing steps: The number of nucleated cells in each sample was estimated from the amplification of reference gene primers within the assay. To quantify the absolute abundance of each unique TCRbeta CDR3 rearrangement, sequence reads were collapsed and filtered. For each sample, productive Simpson clonality was calculated as the square root of Simpson's diversity index across productive rearrangements. The source is immuneACCESS, and TCRdb retained only in-frame sequences with V and J called. Part of the clones is not carried over; for the studies checked, unresolved V genes explain less than half of this, and the remainder is unexplained. The D gene and trimming were derived from the DNA, and the V and J assignments and clone size from that table. Present in this sample are around 230,000 clones, over 75% of which were seen just once. Jointly, the top ten make up roughly 7.9% of the sample.

Recombination joined TRBV5-4 with TRBJ1-1; TRBD1 might be the D gene, on 5 matching bases. The sequence derives from an elderly woman with acute or convalescent COVID-19. Specimen: peripheral blood. The CDR3: CASSSGQGKSDTEAFF. The DNA is as follows: TGTGCCAGCAGCTCTGGGCAGGGTAAGTCGGACACTGAAGCTTTCTTT.